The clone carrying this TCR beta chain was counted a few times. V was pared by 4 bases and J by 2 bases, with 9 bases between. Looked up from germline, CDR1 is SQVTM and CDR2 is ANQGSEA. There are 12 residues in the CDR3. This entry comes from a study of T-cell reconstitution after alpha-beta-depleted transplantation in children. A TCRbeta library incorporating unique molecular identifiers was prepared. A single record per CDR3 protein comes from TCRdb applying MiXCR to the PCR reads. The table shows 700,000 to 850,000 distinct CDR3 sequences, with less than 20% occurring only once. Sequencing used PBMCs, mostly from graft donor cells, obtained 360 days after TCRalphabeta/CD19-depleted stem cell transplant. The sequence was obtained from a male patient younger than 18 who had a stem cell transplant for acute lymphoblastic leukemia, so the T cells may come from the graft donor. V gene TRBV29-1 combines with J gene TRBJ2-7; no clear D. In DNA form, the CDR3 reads TGCAGCGTTGCTTTCCCAGCCTACGAGCAGTACTTC. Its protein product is CSVAFPAYEQYF.